Following are 16 T cell receptor beta chains from one sample sequenced in a study of T cell responses to AZD1222 COVID-19 vaccine. The assay was immunoSEQ multiplex PCR, and TCRdb's table has in-frame clones only and misses some. The profile shows around 110,000 clones, roughly 90% of them singletons. Sequenced here: peripheral blood, sampled on day 0 of AZD1222 vaccination. These receptors all stem from an adult in good health.

In nucleotides, the CDR3 is TGTGCCAGCTCTCTGGTAGGGACAGAAGCTTTCTTT. Its protein is CASSLVGTEAFF. The V gene is TRBV18, the J gene TRBJ1-1; a weak D match, TRBD1 (6 bases). The CDR3 has 12 residues. The ends were cut back, 6 bases at V and 8 bases at J, with 13 bases in the middle. CDR1 is KGHSH, CDR2 LQKENI, per germline. The full variable domain, with the rest looked up from reference TRBV18 and TRBJ1-1, is NAGVMQNPRHLVRRRGQEARLRCSPMKGHSHVYWYRQLPEEGLKFMVYLQKENIIDESGMPKERFSAEFPKEGPSILRIQQVVRGDSAAYFCASSLVGTEAFFGQGTRLTVV.

This sequence joins TRBV5-4 and TRBJ1-5, with D perhaps matching TRBD1 (5 bases). CDR1 is SGHNT and CDR2 is YYREEE in the germline V gene (reference sequence). This CDR3 has 16 amino acids. V gave up 0 bases and J gave up 0 bases, with 10 bases separating them. The CDR3 region is CASSLGGGGSNQPQHF. In DNA form, the CDR3 reads TGTGCCAGCAGCTTGGGGGGGGGAGGTAGCAATCAGCCCCAGCATTTT.

CDR3 in amino acids: CASSSVRGQGYGYTF. The CDR3 DNA sequence: TGTGCCAGCAGCTCCGTTAGGGGACAGGGCTATGGCTACACCTTC. V gene TRBV5-5 combines with J gene TRBJ1-2; 9 bases line up with TRBD1. Germline V gives CDR1 SGHKS, CDR2 YYEKEE (reference sequence). Trimming removed 3 bases from V and 4 bases from J; junction bases left unmatched: 7. The CDR3 is 15 amino acids.

The chain uses TRBV9 and TRBJ1-4; D unresolved. V lost 0 bases and J lost 5, with 14 bases in between. There are 16 residues in the CDR3. CDR1 is SGDLS, CDR2 YYNGEE, per germline. The chain's CDR3 is CASSVGRAGGNEKLFF. CDR3 coding DNA: TGTGCCAGCAGCGTAGGAAGGGCGGGCGGGAATGAAAAACTGTTTTTT.

This chain uses TRBV12-5 with TRBJ1-2; D is uncertain. This CDR3 is built from 13 residues. Trimming took off 1 base at V and 4 bases at J, with 7 bases between the two ends. Germline values: CDR1 LGHNT, CDR2 FRNRAP. CDR3: CASGLGPSYGYTF. The CDR3 DNA follows: TGTGCTAGTGGTTTGGGGCCCTCCTATGGCTACACCTTC.

The chain recombines TRBV5-4 with TRBJ2-3, with 15 bases lining up with TRBD2. Germline lookup yields CDR1 SGHNT and CDR2 YYREEE (reference sequence). The ends lost 5 bases at V and 6 bases at J; junction bases unmatched: 4. The CDR3 length is 15 residues. The CDR3 here is CASRYGLAGGDTQYF. The CDR3 DNA follows: TGTGCCAGCAGATATGGACTAGCGGGGGGGGATACGCAGTATTTT.

The CDR3, as DNA: TGCGCCAGTCGGGACCTGGTGACCGGGGAGCTGTTTTTT. Amino acids: CASRDLVTGELFF. V and J are TRBV5-1 and TRBJ2-2; D tentatively fits TRBD1 or TRBD2 (5 bases each). This CDR3 contains 13 residues. Trimming left V 8 bases short and J 5 bases short, with 13 bases between. In germline, CDR1 is SGHRS, CDR2 YFSETQ. Full variable domain (rest looked up from reference TRBV5-1 and TRBJ2-2): KAGVTQTPRYLIKTRGQQVTLSCSPISGHRSVSWYQQTPGQGLQFLFEYFSETQRNKGNFPGRFSGRQFSNSRSEMNVSTLELGDSALYLCASRDLVTGELFFGEGSRLTVL.

The chain has TRBV2 and TRBJ1-1; D is unclear. V lost 1 base and J lost 1, with 16 bases in between. CDR3 length: 17 residues. From germline, CDR1 is SNHLY and CDR2 FYNNEI. The CDR3 loop reads CASSEDFRHPRNTEAFF. Written as DNA, the CDR3 is TGTGCCAGCAGTGAAGACTTTAGACACCCCAGGAACACTGAAGCTTTCTTT. Complete variable domain (other parts from reference TRBV2 and TRBJ1-1): EPEVTQTPSHQVTQMGQEVILRCVPISNHLYFYWYRQILGQKVEFLVSFYNNEISEKSEIFDDQFSVERPDGSNFTLKIRSTKLEDSAMYFCASSEDFRHPRNTEAFFGQGTRLTVV.

The chain joins TRBV7-3 to TRBJ2-6, with D possibly called TRBD1 or TRBD2 (5 bases each). The germline V gene has CDR1 SGHTA and CDR2 FQGTGA. The ends were cut back, 3 bases at V and 0 bases at J, with 9 bases in the middle. The CDR3 has 16 amino acids. CDR3 protein: CASSLGPFSGANVLTF. The CDR3 coding sequence is TGTGCCAGCAGCTTGGGACCTTTCTCTGGGGCCAACGTCCTGACTTTC.

This chain uses TRBV4-3 with TRBJ1-6; 10 positions match TRBD1. The CDR3 spans 15 residues. V dropped 1 base and J dropped 9; count of bases not matched to a gene: 3. Germline CDR1 is LGHNA and CDR2 is YSLEER. The CDR3 protein is CASSQGGQGVSPLHF. DNA of the CDR3: TGCGCCAGCAGCCAAGGCGGACAGGGGGTTTCACCCCTCCACTTT.

CDR3 in DNA: TGTGCCAGCAGCTTGAGTGATGGCTACACCTTC. Amino acids: CASSLSDGYTF. The chain has TRBV5-6 and TRBJ1-2; D gene ambiguous. Germline V gene sequence: CDR1 SGHDT, CDR2 YYEEEE. The CDR3 extends over 11 amino acids. Trimming pared 1 base from V and 6 bases from J, leaving 4 bases between. Using reference TRBV5-6 and TRBJ1-2 for the parts outside the CDR3, the full variable domain is DAGVTQSPTHLIKTRGQQVTLRCSPKSGHDTVSWYQQALGQGPQFIFQYYEEEERQRGNFPDRFSGHQFPNYSSELNVNALLLGDSALYLCASSLSDGYTFGSGTRLTVV.

This clone was observed a single time. This chain joins TRBV9 and TRBJ1-2; D is unresolved. Germline V gives CDR1 SGDLS, CDR2 YYNGEE. With 3 bases removed from V and 7 bases from J, the gap between germline ends came to 16 bases. CDR3 length: 14 amino acids. The CDR3 loop is CASSARSSGAGYTF. DNA for the CDR3: TGTGCCAGCAGCGCCCGGTCCTCAGGCGCTGGCTACACCTTC.

This clone is a singleton in its sample. The rearrangement joins TRBV5-8 to TRBJ1-5; D uncertain. The CDR3 totals 16 residues. The V end was cut by 0 bases, the J end by 3 bases, with 13 bases between. Germline V lookup: CDR1 SGHTS, CDR2 YDEGEE. Here the CDR3 reads CASSLEVPGPNQPQHF. The CDR3 DNA reads TGTGCCAGCAGCTTGGAAGTCCCGGGTCCCAATCAGCCCCAGCATTTT.

The chain's CDR3 is CASSTSRGFAGTEAFF. The CDR3 nucleotides are TGTGCCAGCAGTACGTCCAGGGGGTTTGCAGGCACTGAAGCTTTCTTT. The chain is built from TRBV6-2 or TRBV6-3 and TRBJ1-1; 7 bases agree with TRBD1. Unmatched junction bases numbered 13, after V lost 5 bases and J lost 4 bases. The CDR3 is made up of 16 amino acids. Germline CDR1 MNHEY, CDR2 SVGEGT.

J is TRBJ1-5 and V is TRBV4-3; no firm D call. The CDR3 runs to 16 residues. Germline V gene data show CDR1 as LGHNA and CDR2 as YSLEER. Trimming left V 4 bases short and J 3 bases short, with 16 bases between. CDR3 region: CASSPYLGNSNQPQHF. CDR3 DNA: TGCGCCAGCAGCCCTTACTTGGGGAATTCCAATCAGCCCCAGCATTTT.

DNA of the CDR3: TGTGCCATCAGTGAGTCGAGTGGGGCCTACGAGCAGTACTTC. Its translation is CAISESSGAYEQYF. This sequence joins TRBV10-3 and TRBJ2-7; no reliable D call. V lost 0 bases and J 2 bases, leaving 8 bases between the germline ends. The CDR3 spans 14 residues. CDR1 is ENHRY, CDR2 SYGVKD, per germline.